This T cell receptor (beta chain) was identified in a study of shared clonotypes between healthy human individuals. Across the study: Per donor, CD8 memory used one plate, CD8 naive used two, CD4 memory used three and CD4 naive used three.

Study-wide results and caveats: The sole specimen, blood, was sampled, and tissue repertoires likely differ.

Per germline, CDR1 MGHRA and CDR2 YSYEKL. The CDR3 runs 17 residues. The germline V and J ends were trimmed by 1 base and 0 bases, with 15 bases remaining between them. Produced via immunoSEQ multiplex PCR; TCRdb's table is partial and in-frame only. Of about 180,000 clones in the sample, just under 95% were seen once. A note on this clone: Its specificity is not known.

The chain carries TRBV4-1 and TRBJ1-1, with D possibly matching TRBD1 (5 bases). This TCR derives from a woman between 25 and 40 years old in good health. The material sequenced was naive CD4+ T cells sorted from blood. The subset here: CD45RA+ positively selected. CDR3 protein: CASSQAGGDLMNTEAFF. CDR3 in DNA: TGCGCCAGCAGCCAAGCGGGGGGGGACCTCATGAACACTGAAGCTTTCTTT.